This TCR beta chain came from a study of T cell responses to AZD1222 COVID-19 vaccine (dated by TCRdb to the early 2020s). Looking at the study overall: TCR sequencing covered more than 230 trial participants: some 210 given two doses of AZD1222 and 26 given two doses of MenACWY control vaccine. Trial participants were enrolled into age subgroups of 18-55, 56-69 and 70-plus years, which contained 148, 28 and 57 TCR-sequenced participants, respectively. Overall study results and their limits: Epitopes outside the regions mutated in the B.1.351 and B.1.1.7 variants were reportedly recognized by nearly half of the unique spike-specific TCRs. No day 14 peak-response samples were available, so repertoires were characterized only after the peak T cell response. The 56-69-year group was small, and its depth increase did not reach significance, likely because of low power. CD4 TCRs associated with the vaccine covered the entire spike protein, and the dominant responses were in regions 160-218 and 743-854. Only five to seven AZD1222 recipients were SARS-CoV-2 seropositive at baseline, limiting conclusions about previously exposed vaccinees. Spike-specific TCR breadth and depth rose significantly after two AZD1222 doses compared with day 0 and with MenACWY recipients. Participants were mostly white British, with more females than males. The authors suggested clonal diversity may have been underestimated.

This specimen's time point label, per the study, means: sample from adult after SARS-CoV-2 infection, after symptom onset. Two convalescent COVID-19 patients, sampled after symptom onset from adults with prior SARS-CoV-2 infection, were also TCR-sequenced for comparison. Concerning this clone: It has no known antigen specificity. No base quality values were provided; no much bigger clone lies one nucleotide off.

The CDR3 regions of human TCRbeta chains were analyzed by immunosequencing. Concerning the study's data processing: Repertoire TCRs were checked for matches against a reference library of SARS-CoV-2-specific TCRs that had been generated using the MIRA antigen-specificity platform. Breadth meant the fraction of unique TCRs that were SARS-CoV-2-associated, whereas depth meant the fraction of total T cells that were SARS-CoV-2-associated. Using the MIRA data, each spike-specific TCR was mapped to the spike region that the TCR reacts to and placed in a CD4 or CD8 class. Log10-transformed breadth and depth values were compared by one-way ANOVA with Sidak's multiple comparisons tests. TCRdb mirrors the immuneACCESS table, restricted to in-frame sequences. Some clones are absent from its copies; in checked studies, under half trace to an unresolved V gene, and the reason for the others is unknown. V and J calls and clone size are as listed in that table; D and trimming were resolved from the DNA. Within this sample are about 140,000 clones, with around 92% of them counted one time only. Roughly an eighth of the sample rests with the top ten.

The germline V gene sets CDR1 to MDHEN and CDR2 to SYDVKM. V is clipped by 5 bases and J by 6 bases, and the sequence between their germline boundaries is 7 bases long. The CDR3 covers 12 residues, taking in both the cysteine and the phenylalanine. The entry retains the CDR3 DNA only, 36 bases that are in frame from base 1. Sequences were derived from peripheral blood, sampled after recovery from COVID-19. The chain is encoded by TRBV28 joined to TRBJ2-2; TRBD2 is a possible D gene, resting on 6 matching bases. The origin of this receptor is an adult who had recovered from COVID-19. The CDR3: CASSQRAGELFF. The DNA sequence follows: TGTGCCAGCAGTCAGCGGGCCGGGGAGCTGTTTTTT. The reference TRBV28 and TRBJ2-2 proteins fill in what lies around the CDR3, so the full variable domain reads DVKVTQSSRYLVKRTGEKVFLECVQDMDHENMFWYRQDPGLGLRLIYFSYDVKMKEKGDIPEGYSVSREKKERFSLILESASTNQTSMYLCASSQRAGELFFGEGSRLTVL.